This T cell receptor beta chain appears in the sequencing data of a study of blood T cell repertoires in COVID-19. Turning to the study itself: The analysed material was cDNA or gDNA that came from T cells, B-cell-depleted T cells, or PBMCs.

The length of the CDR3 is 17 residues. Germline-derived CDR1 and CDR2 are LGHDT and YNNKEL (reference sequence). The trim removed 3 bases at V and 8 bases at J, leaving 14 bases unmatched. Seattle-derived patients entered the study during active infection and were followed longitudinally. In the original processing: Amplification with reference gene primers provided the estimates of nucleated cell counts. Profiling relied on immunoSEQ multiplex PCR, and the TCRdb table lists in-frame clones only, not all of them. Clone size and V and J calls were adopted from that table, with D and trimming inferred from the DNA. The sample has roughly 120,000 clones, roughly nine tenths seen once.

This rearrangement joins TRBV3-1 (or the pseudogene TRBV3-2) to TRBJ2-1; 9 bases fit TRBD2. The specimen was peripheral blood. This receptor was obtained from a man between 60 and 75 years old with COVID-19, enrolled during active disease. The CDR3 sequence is CASSQPLGSGSWDEQFF. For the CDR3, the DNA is TGTGCCAGCAGCCAGCCCCTGGGTAGCGGGAGCTGGGATGAGCAGTTCTTC.